These 12 T cell receptor beta chains were sequenced from one sample in a study of T cells in Graves' hyperthyroidism and ophthalmopathy. The TCR beta CDR3 regions underwent amplification using RNA transcripts as the source. First-round RT-PCR targeting the TCR CDR3 was performed with the HTBI primer set. Using its own MiXCR run on the multiplex PCR reads, TCRdb lists one record per CDR3 protein. The data show a few hundred thousand distinct CDR3 sequences, 13% to 15% seen once. The material sequenced was blood. Receptor source: a woman aged 45-60 years with Graves' hyperthyroidism that later progressed to Graves' ophthalmopathy.

This clonotype has at least ten counts. CDR3 protein: CASSGTQSNTEAFF. The CDR3 region has the DNA TGCGCCAGCAGTGGGACTCAATCGAACACTGAAGCTTTCTTT. This sequence joins TRBV5-1 and TRBJ1-1; weak D call: TRBD1 (5 bases). Germline assignment: CDR1 SGHRS and CDR2 YFSETQ. The CDR3 contains 14 residues. Trimming shortened V by 5 bases and J by 1 base, and 12 bases separated the two germline ends. The full variable domain, rest sourced from reference TRBV5-1 and TRBJ1-1, is KAGVTQTPRYLIKTRGQQVTLSCSPISGHRSVSWYQQTPGQGLQFLFEYFSETQRNKGNFPGRFSGRQFSNSRSEMNVSTLELGDSALYLCASSGTQSNTEAFFGQGTRLTVV.

The chain recombines TRBV19 with TRBJ2-5; D possibly uses TRBD1 or TRBD2 (5 bases each). V lost 7 bases and J 1 base, leaving 13 bases between the germline ends. The CDR3 is 14 residues long. Germline assignment: CDR1 LNHDA and CDR2 SQIVND (reference sequence). CDR3 in amino acids: CASTPRGAQETQYF. The DNA of the CDR3 is TGTGCCAGTACTCCGAGGGGAGCCCAAGAGACCCAGTACTTC. Full variable domain (missing parts from reference TRBV19 and TRBJ2-5): DGGITQSPKYLFRKEGQNVTLSCEQNLNHDAMYWYRQDPGQGLRLIYYSQIVNDFQKGDIAEGYSVSREKKESFPLTVTSAQKNPTAFYLCASTPRGAQETQYFGPGTRLLVL.

The chain combines TRBV6-1 with TRBJ2-4, with D perhaps TRBD1 (7 bases). V dropped 2 bases and J dropped 7 bases, with 15 bases sitting between them. The CDR3 has 15 amino acids. Germline V lookup: CDR1 MNHNS, CDR2 SASEGT. The CDR3 DNA is TGTGCCAGCAGTGAATCGGGGGCAGGGGGGAACATTCAGTACTTC. Translated: CASSESGAGGNIQYF.

This clonotype was seen ten or more times. The chain uses TRBV28 and TRBJ1-4; 7 nucleotides agree with TRBD1. This CDR3 spans 15 amino acids. Trimming cost V 6 bases and J 2 bases; bases outside gene matches: 6. The germline V gene has CDR1 MDHEN and CDR2 SYDVKM. CDR3 loop: CASRTRGRTNEKLFF. The CDR3 DNA sequence: TGTGCCAGCAGAACAAGGGGGCGTACTAATGAAAAACTGTTTTTT.

At least ten counts were recorded for this clonotype. The chain is built from TRBV20-1 and TRBJ1-1; D is unclear. The CDR3 runs 12 residues. Per germline, CDR1 DFQATT and CDR2 SNEGSKA (reference sequence). V lost 3 bases, J lost 3 bases, and 8 bases lay in between. CDR3 loop: CSASAPDTEAFF. The CDR3 nucleotides read TGCAGTGCTAGCGCCCCCGACACTGAAGCTTTCTTT.

V usage is TRBV3-1 and J usage is TRBJ2-1, with D maybe TRBD2 (5 bases). This CDR3 is built from 16 residues. CDR1 is LGHDT and CDR2 is YNNKEL in the germline V gene (reference sequence). Trimming removed 4 bases from V and 2 bases from J, with 15 bases in between. Here the CDR3 reads CASSLQRAPPYNEQFF. CDR3 sequence (DNA): TGTGCCAGCAGCCTCCAGAGGGCGCCCCCCTACAATGAGCAGTTCTTC.

At least ten counts were recorded for this clonotype. The chain couples TRBV11-2 to TRBJ2-2; D might be TRBD1 (5 bases). Germline lookup yields CDR1 SGHAT and CDR2 FQNNGV. The CDR3 sequence is 12 residues long. V gave up 1 base and J gave up 9 bases, with 6 bases separating them. This CDR3 reads CASSLGGWELFF. The CDR3 nucleotides read TGTGCCAGCAGCTTAGGGGGCTGGGAGCTGTTTTTT.

In its sample, this clonotype was seen many times. This chain links TRBV20-1 with TRBJ2-7, with D hard to call. CDR1 DFQATT and CDR2 SNEGSKA come from the germline V gene (reference sequence). CDR3 length: 14 amino acids. Trimming took 8 bases from V and 1 from J, leaving 18 bases between them. The CDR3 region has the DNA TGCAGTCCCCGGGTGAACCCGCAGTCCTACGAGCAGTACTTC. It translates to CSPRVNPQSYEQYF.

This clonotype was detected only a few times. The rearrangement uses TRBV6-1 and TRBJ2-2; 7 positions match TRBD2. This CDR3 spans 13 amino acids. CDR1 is MNHNS, CDR2 SASEGT, per germline. V trimming: 4 bases; J trimming: 9 bases; junction bases outside the gene matches: 5. The CDR3 sequence is CASSVGLVRELFF. For the CDR3, the DNA is TGTGCCAGCAGTGTAGGACTAGTCAGGGAGCTGTTTTTT.

This clonotype was observed many times. The chain couples TRBV29-1 to TRBJ2-3; 8 bases line up with TRBD2. V lost 5 bases, J lost 2 bases, and 9 bases stayed unmatched. Germline-derived CDR1 and CDR2 are SQVTM and ANQGSEA. The CDR3 runs to 15 residues. CDR3 coding DNA: TGCAGCGTTCAGACTAGCGCCGAATTCACAGATACGCAGTATTTT. Protein sequence: CSVQTSAEFTDTQYF.

This clonotype showed up many times. V gene TRBV20-1 combines with J gene TRBJ1-1; D is ambiguous. Trimming took 2 bases from V and 4 from J, leaving 8 bases between them. CDR1 and CDR2 (germline): DFQATT, SNEGSKA (reference sequence). This CDR3 region has 12 residues. The CDR3 is CSARSQATEAFF. The CDR3 DNA is TGCAGTGCTAGAAGCCAGGCCACTGAAGCTTTCTTT.

This clonotype was counted a few times. The V call is TRBV30, the J call TRBJ1-2; a weak D match, TRBD1 (5 bases). The CDR3 loop spans 12 amino acids. With 2 bases removed from V and 5 bases from J, the gap between germline ends came to 9 bases. Germline V gene data show CDR1 as GTSNPN and CDR2 as SVGIG (reference sequence). CDR3 sequence (DNA): TGTGCCTGGAGTTCCCAGGGATATGGCTACACCTTC. Translation: CAWSSQGYGYTF.